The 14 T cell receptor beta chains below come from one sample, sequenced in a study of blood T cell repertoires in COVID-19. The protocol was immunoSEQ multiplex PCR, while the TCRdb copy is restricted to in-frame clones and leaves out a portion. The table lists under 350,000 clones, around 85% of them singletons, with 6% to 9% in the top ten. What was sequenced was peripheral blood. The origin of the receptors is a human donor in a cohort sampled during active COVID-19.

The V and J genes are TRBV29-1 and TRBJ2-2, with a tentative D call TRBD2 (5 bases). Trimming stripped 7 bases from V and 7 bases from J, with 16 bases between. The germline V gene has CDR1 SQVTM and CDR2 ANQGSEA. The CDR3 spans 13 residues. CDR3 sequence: CSAARHSGGELFF. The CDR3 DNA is TGCAGCGCCGCCCGCCACAGCGGCGGGGAGCTGTTTTTT.

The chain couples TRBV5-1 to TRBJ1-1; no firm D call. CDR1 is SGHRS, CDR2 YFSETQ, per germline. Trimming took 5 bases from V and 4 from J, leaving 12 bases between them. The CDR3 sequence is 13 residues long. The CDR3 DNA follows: TGCGCCAGCAGGCAGGATCAACCCACTGAAGCTTTCTTT. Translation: CASRQDQPTEAFF.

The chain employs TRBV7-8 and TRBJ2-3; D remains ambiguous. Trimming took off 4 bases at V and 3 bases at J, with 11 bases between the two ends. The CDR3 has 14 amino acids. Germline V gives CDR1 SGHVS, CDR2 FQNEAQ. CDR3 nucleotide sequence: TGTGCCAGCAGCTCTTCGACTGCAACAGATACGCAGTATTTT. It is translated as CASSSSTATDTQYF.

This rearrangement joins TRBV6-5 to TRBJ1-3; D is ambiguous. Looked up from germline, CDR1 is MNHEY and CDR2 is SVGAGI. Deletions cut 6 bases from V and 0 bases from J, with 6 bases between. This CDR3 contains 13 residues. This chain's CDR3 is CASRDFSGNTIYF. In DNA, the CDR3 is TGTGCCAGCAGGGACTTCTCTGGAAACACCATATATTTT.

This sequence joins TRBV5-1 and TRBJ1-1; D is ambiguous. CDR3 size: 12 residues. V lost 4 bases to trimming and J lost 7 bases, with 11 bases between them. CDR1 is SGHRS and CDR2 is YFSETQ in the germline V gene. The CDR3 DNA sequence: TGCGCCAGCAGCCCGGGAGAATTTGAAGCTTTCTTT. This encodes CASSPGEFEAFF.

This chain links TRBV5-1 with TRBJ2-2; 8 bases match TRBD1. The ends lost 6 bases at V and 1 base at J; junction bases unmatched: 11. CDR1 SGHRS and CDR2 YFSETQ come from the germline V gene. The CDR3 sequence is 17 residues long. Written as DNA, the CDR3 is TGCGCCAGCAAACTATCGGGACAGGAACAGAACACCGGGGAGCTGTTTTTT. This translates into CASKLSGQEQNTGELFF.

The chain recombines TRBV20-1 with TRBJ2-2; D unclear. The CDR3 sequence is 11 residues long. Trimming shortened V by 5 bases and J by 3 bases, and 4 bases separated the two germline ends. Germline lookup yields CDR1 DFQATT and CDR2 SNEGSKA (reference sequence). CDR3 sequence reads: CSAPYTGELFF. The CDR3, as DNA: TGCAGTGCTCCGTACACCGGGGAGCTGTTTTTT.

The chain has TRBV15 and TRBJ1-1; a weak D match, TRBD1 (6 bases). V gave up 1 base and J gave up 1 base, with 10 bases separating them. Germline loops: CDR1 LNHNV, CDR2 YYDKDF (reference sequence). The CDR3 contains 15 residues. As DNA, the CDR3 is TGTGCCACCAGCAGAGCGCAGACAGGGAACACTGAAGCTTTCTTT. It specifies CATSRAQTGNTEAFF.

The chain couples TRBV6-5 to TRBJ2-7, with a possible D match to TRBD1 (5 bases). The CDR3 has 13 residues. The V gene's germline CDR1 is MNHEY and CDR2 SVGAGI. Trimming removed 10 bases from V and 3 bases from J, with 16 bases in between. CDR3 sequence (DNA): TGTGCCAACCAAGACAGCAAACTCTACGAGCAGTACTTC. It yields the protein CANQDSKLYEQYF.

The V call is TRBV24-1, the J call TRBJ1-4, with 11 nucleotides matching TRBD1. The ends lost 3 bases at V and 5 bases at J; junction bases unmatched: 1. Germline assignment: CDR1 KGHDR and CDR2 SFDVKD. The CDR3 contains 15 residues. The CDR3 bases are TGTGCCACCAGTGATCGGGACAGGGGGAATGAAAAACTGTTTTTT. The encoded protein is CATSDRDRGNEKLFF.

CDR3 in DNA: TGTGCCAGCAGGAAAAATAGCGGGGGAACCTACAATGAGCAGTTCTTC. Protein: CASRKNSGGTYNEQFF. J is TRBJ2-1 and V is TRBV5-6, with 9 bases matching TRBD2. The CDR3 consists of 16 residues. CDR1 SGHDT and CDR2 YYEEEE come from the germline V gene. Losses at the gene ends were 5 bases for V and 2 bases for J; bases not matched to a gene: 8.

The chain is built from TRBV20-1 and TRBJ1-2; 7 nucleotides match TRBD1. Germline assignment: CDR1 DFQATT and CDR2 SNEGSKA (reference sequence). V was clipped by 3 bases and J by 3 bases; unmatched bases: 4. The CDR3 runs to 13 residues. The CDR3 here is CSASSQGDYGYTF. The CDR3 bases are TGCAGTGCTAGTAGTCAGGGGGACTATGGCTACACCTTC.

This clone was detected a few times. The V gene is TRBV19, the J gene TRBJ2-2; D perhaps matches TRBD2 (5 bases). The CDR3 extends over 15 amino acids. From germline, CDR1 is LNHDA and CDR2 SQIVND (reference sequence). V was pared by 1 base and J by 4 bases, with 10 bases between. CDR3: CASSIAERRTGELFF. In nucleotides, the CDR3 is TGTGCCAGTAGTATAGCTGAGCGGCGCACCGGGGAGCTGTTTTTT.

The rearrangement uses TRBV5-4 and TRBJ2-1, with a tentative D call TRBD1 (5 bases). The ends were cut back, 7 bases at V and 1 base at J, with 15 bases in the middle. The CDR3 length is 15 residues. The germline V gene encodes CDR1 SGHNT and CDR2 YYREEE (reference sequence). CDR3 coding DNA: TGTGCCAGCTCGCCTAGGGGTAGATCCTACAATGAGCAGTTCTTC. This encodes CASSPRGRSYNEQFF.